This T cell receptor beta chain was identified during a study of blood T cell repertoires in COVID-19. The overall study: Sources were T cells, B-cell-depleted T cells, or PBMCs; the material itself was cDNA or gDNA.

The CDR3 is 15 amino acids. Repertoires were generated with immunoSEQ multiplex PCR, while TCRdb's copy carries only in-frame clones and drops some. The sample has 300,000 to 400,000 clones, around 87% seen once; the top ten hold 1%. V gene TRBV12-1 combines with J gene TRBJ2-7; the D segment call TRBD2 is taken from the table without a DNA check. TRBV12-1 is assigned pseudogene status. Material: peripheral blood. The TCR originated in a man aged 50-60 years with active or convalescent COVID-19. The CDR3 region is CASSSRNRVSREQYF. The CDR3 bases are TGTGCCAGCAGCAGCCGAAATCGGGTCTCTAGGGAGCAGTACTTC.